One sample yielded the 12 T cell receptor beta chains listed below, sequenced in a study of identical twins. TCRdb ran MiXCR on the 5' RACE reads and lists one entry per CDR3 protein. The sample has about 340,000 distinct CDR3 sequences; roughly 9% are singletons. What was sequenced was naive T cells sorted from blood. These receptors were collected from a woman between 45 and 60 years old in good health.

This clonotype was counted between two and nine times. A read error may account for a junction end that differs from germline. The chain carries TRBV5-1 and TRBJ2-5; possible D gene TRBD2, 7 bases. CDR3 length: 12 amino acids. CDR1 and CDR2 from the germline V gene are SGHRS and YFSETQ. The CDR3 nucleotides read TGCGCCAGCAGACGGCAGGGGACCGGGGGGAACTTC. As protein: CASRRQGTGGNF.

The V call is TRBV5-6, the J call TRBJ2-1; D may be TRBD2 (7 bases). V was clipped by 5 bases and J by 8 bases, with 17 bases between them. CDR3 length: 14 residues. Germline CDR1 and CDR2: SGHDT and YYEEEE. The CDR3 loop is CASRGRGAYYEQFF. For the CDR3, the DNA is TGTGCCAGCAGGGGACGGGGGGCCTATTATGAGCAGTTCTTC.

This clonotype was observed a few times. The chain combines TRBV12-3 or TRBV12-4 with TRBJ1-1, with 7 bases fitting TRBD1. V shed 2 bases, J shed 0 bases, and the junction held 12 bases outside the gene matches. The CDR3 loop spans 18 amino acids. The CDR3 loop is CASSLRVRDRILNTEAFF. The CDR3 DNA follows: TGTGCCAGCAGTTTAAGAGTCCGGGACAGAATATTGAACACTGAAGCTTTCTTT.

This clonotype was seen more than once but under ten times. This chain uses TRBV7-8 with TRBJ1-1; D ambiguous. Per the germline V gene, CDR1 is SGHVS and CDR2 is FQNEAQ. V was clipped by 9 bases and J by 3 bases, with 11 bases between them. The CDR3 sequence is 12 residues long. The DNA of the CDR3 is TGTGCCAGTACCAACCGGGACACTGAAGCTTTCTTT. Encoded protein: CASTNRDTEAFF.

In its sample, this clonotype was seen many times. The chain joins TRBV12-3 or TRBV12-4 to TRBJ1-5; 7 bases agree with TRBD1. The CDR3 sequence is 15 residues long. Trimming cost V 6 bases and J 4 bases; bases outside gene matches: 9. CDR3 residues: CASSLRQGSNQPQHF. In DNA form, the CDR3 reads TGTGCCAGCAGCCTAAGACAGGGTTCAAATCAGCCCCAGCATTTT.

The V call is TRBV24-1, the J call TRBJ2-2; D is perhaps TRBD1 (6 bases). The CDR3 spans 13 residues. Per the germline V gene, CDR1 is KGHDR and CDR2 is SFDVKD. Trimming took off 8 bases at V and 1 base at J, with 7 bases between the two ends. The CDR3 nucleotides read TGTGCCACCACGGACAGGAACACCGGGGAGCTGTTTTTT. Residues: CATTDRNTGELFF.

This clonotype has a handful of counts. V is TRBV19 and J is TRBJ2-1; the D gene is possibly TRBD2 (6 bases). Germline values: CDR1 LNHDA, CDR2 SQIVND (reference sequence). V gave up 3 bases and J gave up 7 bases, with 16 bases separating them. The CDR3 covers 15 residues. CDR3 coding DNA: TGTGCCAGTAGTATTGGCGGGATAACATTGAATGAGCAGTTCTTC. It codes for CASSIGGITLNEQFF. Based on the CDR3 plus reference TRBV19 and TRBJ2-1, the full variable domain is DGGITQSPKYLFRKEGQNVTLSCEQNLNHDAMYWYRQDPGQGLRLIYYSQIVNDFQKGDIAEGYSVSREKKESFPLTVTSAQKNPTAFYLCASSIGGITLNEQFFGPGTRLTVL.

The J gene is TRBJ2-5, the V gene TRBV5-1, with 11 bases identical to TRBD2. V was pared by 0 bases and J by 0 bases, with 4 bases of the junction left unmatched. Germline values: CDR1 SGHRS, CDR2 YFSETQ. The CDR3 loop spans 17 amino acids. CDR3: CASSLGLAGQYQETQYF. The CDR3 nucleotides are TGCGCCAGCAGCTTGGGACTAGCGGGACAGTACCAAGAGACCCAGTACTTC.

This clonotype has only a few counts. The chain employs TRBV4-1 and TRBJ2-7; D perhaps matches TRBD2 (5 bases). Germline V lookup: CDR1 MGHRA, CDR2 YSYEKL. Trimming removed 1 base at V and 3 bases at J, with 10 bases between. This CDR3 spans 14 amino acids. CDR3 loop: CASSQGSGIYEQYF. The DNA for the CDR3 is TGCGCCAGCAGCCAAGGGAGCGGAATCTACGAGCAGTACTTC.

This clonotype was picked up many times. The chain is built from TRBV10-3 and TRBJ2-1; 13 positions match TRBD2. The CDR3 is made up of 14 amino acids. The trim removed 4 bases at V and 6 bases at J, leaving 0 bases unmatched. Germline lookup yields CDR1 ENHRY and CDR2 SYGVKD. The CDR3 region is CAISGLAGGNEQFF. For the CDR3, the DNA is TGTGCCATCAGTGGACTAGCGGGAGGCAATGAGCAGTTCTTC.

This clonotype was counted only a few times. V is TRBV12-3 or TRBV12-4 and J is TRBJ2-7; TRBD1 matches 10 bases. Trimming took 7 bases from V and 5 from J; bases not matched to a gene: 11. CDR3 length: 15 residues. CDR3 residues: CASTRGGTGENEQYF. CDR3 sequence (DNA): TGTGCCAGCACCCGGGGGGGGACAGGGGAGAACGAGCAGTACTTC.

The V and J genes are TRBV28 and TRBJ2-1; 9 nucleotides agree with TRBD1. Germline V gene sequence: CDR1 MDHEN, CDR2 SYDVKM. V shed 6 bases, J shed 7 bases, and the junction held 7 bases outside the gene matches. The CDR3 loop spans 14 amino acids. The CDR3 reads CASRGTGSLNEQFF. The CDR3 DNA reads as TGTGCCAGCAGGGGGACAGGGTCGTTGAATGAGCAGTTCTTC.